Listed below are T cell receptor beta chains from one sample, sequenced in a study of cytomegalovirus exposure and HLA in healthy donors. The repertoire was sequenced with immunoSEQ multiplex PCR; TCRdb's copy has only in-frame clones and lacks some. The sample carries 90,000 to 120,000 clones, around two thirds recorded once. Material for sequencing was PBMCs. The receptors were sampled from a young man in good health and CMV-seropositive. CDR3s include the opening cysteine and the closing phenylalanine or tryptophan. The D gene is left open where the match is weak. Clone sizes are given selectively: once, few, many, or a class where the clone is expanded.

J gene | clone size | D gene | V gene | CDR3 DNA | CDR3 protein
TRBJ1-5 | few | NA | TRBV6-6 | TGTGCCAGCAGTTACCTACACGGGAGCCGGTTGCAGCCCCAGCATTTT | CASSYLHGSRLQPQHF
TRBJ1-2 | few | NA | TRBV19 | TGTGCCAGTACCCCCGGACAAATCATTAACTATGGCTACACCTTC | CASTPGQIINYGYTF
TRBJ1-1 | NA | TRBD1 | TRBV5-4 | TGTGCCAGCAGCTTACCGGGACAGGTGACGGCTTTCTTT | CASSLPGQVTAFF
TRBJ1-6 | NA | NA | TRBV19 | TGTGCCAGTAGTCCAGGCATATATAATTCACCCCTCCACTTT | CASSPGIYNSPLHF
TRBJ1-3 | NA | NA | TRBV5-1 | TGCGCCAGCAGCTTGGCCGGGCGGGTTGCTGGAAACACCATATATTTT | CASSLAGRVAGNTIYF
TRBJ2-2 | NA | NA | TRBV11-2 | TGTGCCAGCAGTGAGACAGCTATGAACACCGGGGAGCTGTTTTTT | CASSETAMNTGELFF
TRBJ1-3 | NA | NA | TRBV5-1 | TGCGCCAGCAGCCCCACAAGCTCTGGAAACACCATATATTTT | CASSPTSSGNTIYF
TRBJ2-3 | few | NA | TRBV2 | TGTGCCAGCAGTTCACGGACTACCCTAGGGGCAGATACGCAGTATTTT | CASSSRTTLGADTQYF
TRBJ1-1 | NA | TRBD1 | TRBV19 | TGTGCCAGTAGAAGGGACAGAGATAACACTGAAGCTTTCTTT | CASRRDRDNTEAFF
TRBJ2-6 | few | NA | TRBV6-5 | TGTGCCAGCAGTTCTGGAGGTTCGGGGGCCAACGTCCTGACTTTC | CASSSGGSGANVLTF
TRBJ1-1 | NA | TRBD1 | TRBV6-1 | TGTGCCAGCAGTCGCCAGGGACAGGGAGTCACTGAAGCTTTCTTT | CASSRQGQGVTEAFF
TRBJ1-2 | few | NA | TRBV15 | TGTGCCACCAGCAGAGATCTCGGGGGATATGGCTACACCTTC | CATSRDLGGYGYTF
TRBJ2-3 | NA | NA | TRBV9 | TGTGCCAGCAGCGTCAGAGGGGGGGGACTTTACACAGATACGCAGTATTTT | CASSVRGGGLYTDTQYF
TRBJ1-1 | few | TRBD1 | TRBV4-1 | TGCGCCAGCAGCCAAGCGCAGGGGGCTGAAGCTTTCTTT | CASSQAQGAEAFF
TRBJ1-2 | NA | NA | TRBV5-4 | TGTGCCAGCAGCTTGGGGGGCCGTTCAGGCTACACCTTC | CASSLGGRSGYTF
TRBJ2-7 | NA | TRBD2 | TRBV11-2 | TGTGCCAGCAGCTTAGAGACGGTGCCCGGAGCGGGGGGGCCGAGCGAGCAGTACTTC | CASSLETVPGAGGPSEQYF
TRBJ2-3 | few | NA | TRBV6-1 | TGTGCCAGCAGGCGGGACGGAAGTATGAATACGCAGTATTTT | CASRRDGSMNTQYF
TRBJ2-1 | once | TRBD2 | TRBV9 | TGTGCCAGCAGCGTAGGAGCGGGGAGCTCCTACAATGAGCAGTTCTTC | CASSVGAGSSYNEQFF
TRBJ1-2 | NA | TRBD1 | TRBV5-8 | TGTGCCAGCTCACGACAGGGATCGGGCGGCTACACCTTC | CASSRQGSGGYTF
TRBJ1-5 | once | NA | TRBV19 | TGTGCCAGTAGATCTCCCACCGAGACGAGCGGCAATCAGCCCCAGCATTTT | CASRSPTETSGNQPQHF
TRBJ2-2 | NA | NA | TRBV6-5 | TGTGCCAGCAACGACCAGTCGGGCACCGGGGAGCTGTTTTTT | CASNDQSGTGELFF
TRBJ1-4 | NA | NA | TRBV7-9 | TGTGCCAGCAGCTTAGCGTACCCTAAGAGATCAAAACTGTTTTTT | CASSLAYPKRSKLFF